This T cell receptor beta chain was profiled in a study of radiotherapy plus CTLA-4 blockade in lung cancer. Study at large: For less than 20% of patients, objective responses occurred, and about 34% had disease control. Findings and limits, study-wide: Reportedly, early blood T cell clone dynamics best predicted response, with interferon-beta. In blood, after radiotherapy plus ipilimumab, tumor-derived TCR clones expanded.

Profiled with immunoSEQ multiplex PCR; TCRdb holds only in-frame clones, not every one. The table lists just over 35,000 clones, approximately 85% of them singletons. This clone was recorded once. Its antigen is unknown. Germline CDR1 and CDR2: SGHVS and FQNEAQ. Deletions cut 2 bases from V and 3 bases from J, with 13 bases between. The CDR3 sequence is 16 residues long. Sequenced material: peripheral blood, taken from a patient treated with radiotherapy plus ipilimumab. The V and J genes are TRBV7-8 and TRBJ1-4, with D possibly matching TRBD1 (6 bases). This clonotype was obtained from a human donor with non-small cell lung cancer who had stable disease on radiotherapy plus ipilimumab. CDR3 nucleotide sequence: TGTGCCAGCAGCTTATTTCCGCGGGGGCCTAATGAAAAACTGTTTTTT. As protein: CASSLFPRGPNEKLFF. The full variable domain, with the rest looked up from reference TRBV7-8 and TRBJ1-4, is GAGVSQSPRYKVAKRGQDVALRCDPISGHVSLFWYQQALGQGPEFLTYFQNEAQLDKSGLPSDRFFAERPEGSVSTLKIQRTQQEDSAVYLCASSLFPRGPNEKLFFGSGTQLSVL.